The 14 T cell receptor beta chains in this list originate from one sample, sequenced in a study of cytotoxic CD8 clonotypes in ibrutinib-treated CLL (dated by TCRdb to 2020 to 2022). Receptor amplification or capture employed the immunoSEQ multiplex PCR assay. TCRdb took this table from immuneACCESS and kept in-frame rearrangements with V and J called. Such tables lack part of the clones; where checked against another copy, unresolved V genes explain under half of the gap, and the rest is unexplained. The sample data list some 20,000 clones, and about 68% of these were observed just once. The top ten clonotypes cover more than 7% of the sample. The material sequenced was PBMCs, taken before ibrutinib treatment. Receptors originate from a human donor with chronic lymphocytic leukemia.

Only a few counts were recorded for this clone. The CDR3 sequence is CASSPPDRGNQPQHF. The CDR3 nucleotides are TGTGCCAGCTCACCACCGGACAGGGGCAATCAGCCCCAGCATTTT. The chain links TRBV18 to TRBJ1-5; TRBD1 matches at 8 bases. Germline V gene sequence: CDR1 KGHSH, CDR2 LQKENI. J was trimmed by 2 bases and V by 0 bases; bases with no gene match: 0. The CDR3 runs 15 residues.

The chain links TRBV4-2 to TRBJ2-2; possible D gene TRBD2, 6 bases. CDR3 size: 15 residues. V was pared by 3 bases and J by 5 bases, with 13 bases between. Per the germline V gene, CDR1 is LGHNA and CDR2 is YNFKEQ. The CDR3: CASSHKWGETGELFF. CDR3 coding DNA: TGTGCCAGCAGCCATAAGTGGGGGGAAACCGGGGAGCTGTTTTTT.

In DNA form, the CDR3 reads TGTGCCAGCCGGGACAGGGGCGACAATGAGCAGTTCTTC. Protein product: CASRDRGDNEQFF. The gene calls are TRBV6-6 and TRBJ2-1; TRBD1 aligns across 10 bases. V gave up 8 bases and J gave up 5 bases; unmatched junction bases: 3. CDR1 and CDR2 (germline): MNHNY, SVGAGI (reference sequence). The CDR3 is made up of 13 amino acids.

V and J are TRBV11-2 and TRBJ2-7; 8 bases align to TRBD1. Germline CDR1 is SGHAT and CDR2 is FQNNGV. The CDR3 has 16 amino acids. V was clipped by 1 base and J by 5 bases; unmatched bases: 10. CDR3 sequence reads: CASSLAGGADYNEQYF. The CDR3 DNA follows: TGTGCCAGCAGCTTAGCAGGGGGCGCAGATTATAACGAGCAGTACTTC.

This sequence joins TRBV5-1 and TRBJ1-1; tentatively, D is TRBD1 (6 bases). V was clipped by 0 bases and J by 11 bases, with 14 bases between them. There are 13 residues in the CDR3. Germline assignment: CDR1 SGHRS and CDR2 YFSETQ. The CDR3: CASSLEGTMYAFF. As DNA, the CDR3 is TGCGCCAGCAGCTTGGAGGGGACAATGTACGCTTTCTTT.

This clone was counted once. The V call is TRBV5-1, the J call TRBJ1-2; 8 bases match TRBD1. Trimming removed 0 bases from V and 1 base from J; junction bases left unmatched: 8. The V gene's germline CDR1 is SGHRS and CDR2 YFSETQ. This CDR3 is built from 17 residues. CDR3 bases: TGCGCCAGCAGCTTGGCAGGAGGGGACAGGCTTAACTATGGCTACACCTTC. Its translation: CASSLAGGDRLNYGYTF.

This chain connects TRBV28 to TRBJ2-1; D may be TRBD2 (6 bases). Trimming took 3 bases from V and 0 from J, leaving 24 bases between them. The CDR3 loop spans 20 amino acids. Germline V lookup: CDR1 MDHEN, CDR2 SYDVKM. CDR3 bases: TGTGCCAGCAGTTTCCCCAGAATTGGGCTAGCGAAGAGCTCCTACAATGAGCAGTTCTTC. This encodes CASSFPRIGLAKSSYNEQFF.

The chain is built from TRBV9 and TRBJ2-5; 9 positions match TRBD2. The V gene's germline CDR1 is SGDLS and CDR2 YYNGEE. Trimming at V came to 5 bases and at J to 2 bases, leaving 7 bases not matched to a gene. There are 15 residues in the CDR3. CDR3 sequence: CASSESGGSQETQYF. In DNA, the CDR3 is TGTGCCAGCAGTGAAAGCGGGGGGTCTCAAGAGACCCAGTACTTC.

This clone occurred a few times. V is TRBV6-5 and J is TRBJ1-5; 9 bases line up with TRBD1. CDR1 and CDR2 (germline): MNHEY, SVGAGI. CDR3 length: 14 amino acids. J lost 7 bases, V lost 2 bases, and 3 bases had no gene match. The CDR3 DNA follows: TGTGCCAGCAGTTACGACAGGGGGAAACAGCCCCAGCATTTT. It specifies CASSYDRGKQPQHF.

CDR3 sequence reads: CASSFVEAPRSQSSGANVLTF. For the CDR3, the DNA is TGTGCCAGCAGTTTTGTGGAGGCCCCCCGTTCTCAGAGCTCTGGGGCCAACGTCCTGACTTTC. The V and J genes are TRBV28 and TRBJ2-6; perhaps TRBD2 as D (5 bases). V was pared by 3 bases and J by 0 bases, with 24 bases between. The CDR3 contains 21 residues. Germline CDR1 and CDR2: MDHEN and SYDVKM.

The chain combines TRBV5-1 with TRBJ1-2; 7 bases line up with TRBD1. Germline CDR1 reads SGHRS; CDR2 reads YFSETQ. V trimming: 4 bases; J trimming: 7 bases; junction bases outside the gene matches: 7. This CDR3 contains 13 residues. The CDR3 region has the DNA TGCGCCAGCAGCGAGGAGACAGGGCTTGGCTACACCTTC. Amino acids: CASSEETGLGYTF.

V and J are TRBV2 and TRBJ1-5; D unresolved. The V end lost 6 bases, the J end lost 7 bases, and 16 bases lay between the germline ends. The V gene's germline CDR1 is SNHLY and CDR2 FYNNEI. CDR3 length: 14 amino acids. CDR3 in DNA: TGTGCCAGCAGCCTATCGGGAATCGGCCAGCCCCAGCATTTT. Its protein is CASSLSGIGQPQHF.

This clone rates as medium-sized. The rearrangement joins TRBV5-6 to TRBJ1-6, with TRBD1 as a possible D gene (6 bases). V lost 5 bases to trimming and J lost 10 bases, with 16 bases between them. The length of the CDR3 is 14 residues. The V gene's germline CDR1 is SGHDT and CDR2 YYEEEE. CDR3 bases: TGTGCCAGCAGAGAAGAGGGGGGCGGATCACCCCTCCACTTT. Translation: CASREEGGGSPLHF. Using reference TRBV5-6 and TRBJ1-6 for the parts outside the CDR3, the full variable domain is DAGVTQSPTHLIKTRGQQVTLRCSPKSGHDTVSWYQQALGQGPQFIFQYYEEEERQRGNFPDRFSGHQFPNYSSELNVNALLLGDSALYLCASREEGGGSPLHFGNGTRLTVT.

The chain links TRBV28 to TRBJ2-5; 8 nucleotides agree with TRBD2. The trim removed 6 bases at V and 5 bases at J, leaving 11 bases unmatched. The length of the CDR3 is 15 residues. Germline V CDR1 and CDR2: MDHEN, SYDVKM. The CDR3 DNA follows: TGTGCCAGCAGCTCAGCGGGAGCCACGGGGGAGACCCAGTACTTC. Protein: CASSSAGATGETQYF. Together with reference TRBV28 and TRBJ2-5, the CDR3 gives the full variable domain: DVKVTQSSRYLVKRTGEKVFLECVQDMDHENMFWYRQDPGLGLRLIYFSYDVKMKEKGDIPEGYSVSREKKERFSLILESASTNQTSMYLCASSSAGATGETQYFGPGTRLLVL.